What follows is one TCR beta chain and its context. Sequencing was performed with immunoSEQ multiplex PCR; in TCRdb, only in-frame clones are kept and a portion is missing. The sample has around 280,000 clones; 85% to 90% are singletons. The data were obtained in a study of blood T cell repertoires in COVID-19. Across the study: T cells, B-cell-depleted T cells, or PBMCs provided the cDNA or gDNA that served as material.

CDR1 is SEHNR and CDR2 is FQNEAQ in the germline V gene (reference sequence). The CDR3 contains 15 residues. The J segment lost 5 bases and the V segment lost 5 bases, leaving 8 bases of the junction unmatched. The chain carries TRBV7-9 and TRBJ2-5, with 10 bases that match TRBD2. The sequenced sample consisted of peripheral blood. This receptor was obtained from a young woman with COVID-19, enrolled during active disease. The CDR3 region is CASSAPGLAWETQYF. The CDR3 coding sequence is TGTGCCAGCAGCGCCCCGGGACTAGCGTGGGAGACCCAGTACTTC.